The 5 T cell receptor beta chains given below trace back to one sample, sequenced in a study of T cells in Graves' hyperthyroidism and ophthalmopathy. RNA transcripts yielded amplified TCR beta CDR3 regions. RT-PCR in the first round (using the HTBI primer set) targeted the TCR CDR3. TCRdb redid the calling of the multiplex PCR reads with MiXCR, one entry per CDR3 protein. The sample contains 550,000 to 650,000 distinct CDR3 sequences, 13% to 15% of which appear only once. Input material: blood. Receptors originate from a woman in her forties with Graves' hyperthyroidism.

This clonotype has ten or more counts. As DNA, the CDR3 is TGTGCCAGCAGTTTTGCTTCACCCCTCCACTTT. Its protein product is CASSFASPLHF. The J gene is TRBJ1-6, the V gene TRBV12-3 or TRBV12-4; unclear D gene. Trimming removed 3 bases at V and 9 bases at J, with 3 bases between. The CDR3 has 11 residues.

The CDR3: CATLRSLNTEAFF. The CDR3, as DNA: TGTGCCACCCTTAGGTCCTTGAACACTGAAGCTTTCTTT. The genes are TRBV18 and TRBJ1-1, with D unresolved. V was cut by 10 bases and J by 0 bases, with 12 bases left in between. This CDR3 has 13 residues. Germline-derived CDR1 and CDR2 are KGHSH and LQKENI. The complete variable domain, with remaining parts taken from reference TRBV18 and TRBJ1-1, reads NAGVMQNPRHLVRRRGQEARLRCSPMKGHSHVYWYRQLPEEGLKFMVYLQKENIIDESGMPKERFSAEFPKEGPSILRIQQVVRGDSAAYFCATLRSLNTEAFFGQGTRLTVV.

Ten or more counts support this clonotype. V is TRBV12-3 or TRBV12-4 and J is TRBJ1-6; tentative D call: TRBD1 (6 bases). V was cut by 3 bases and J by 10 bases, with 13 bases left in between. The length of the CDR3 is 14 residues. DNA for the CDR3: TGTGCCAGCAGTTTGGGATTACAGGGATCACCCCTCCACTTT. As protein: CASSLGLQGSPLHF.

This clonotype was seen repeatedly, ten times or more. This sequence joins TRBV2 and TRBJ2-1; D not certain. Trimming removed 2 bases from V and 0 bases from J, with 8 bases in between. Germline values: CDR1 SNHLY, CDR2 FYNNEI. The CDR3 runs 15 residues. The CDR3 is CASSETGSSYNEQFF. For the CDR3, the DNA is TGTGCCAGCAGTGAAACCGGAAGCTCCTACAATGAGCAGTTCTTC.

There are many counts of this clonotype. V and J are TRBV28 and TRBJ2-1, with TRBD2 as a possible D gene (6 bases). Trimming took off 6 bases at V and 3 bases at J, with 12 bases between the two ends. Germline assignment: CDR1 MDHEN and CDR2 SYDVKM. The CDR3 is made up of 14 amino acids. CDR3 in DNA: TGTGCCAGCAGAGCGGTGGGGGGCTACAATGAGCAGTTCTTC. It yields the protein CASRAVGGYNEQFF. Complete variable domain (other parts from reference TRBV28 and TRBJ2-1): DVKVTQSSRYLVKRTGEKVFLECVQDMDHENMFWYRQDPGLGLRLIYFSYDVKMKEKGDIPEGYSVSREKKERFSLILESASTNQTSMYLCASRAVGGYNEQFFGPGTRLTVL.